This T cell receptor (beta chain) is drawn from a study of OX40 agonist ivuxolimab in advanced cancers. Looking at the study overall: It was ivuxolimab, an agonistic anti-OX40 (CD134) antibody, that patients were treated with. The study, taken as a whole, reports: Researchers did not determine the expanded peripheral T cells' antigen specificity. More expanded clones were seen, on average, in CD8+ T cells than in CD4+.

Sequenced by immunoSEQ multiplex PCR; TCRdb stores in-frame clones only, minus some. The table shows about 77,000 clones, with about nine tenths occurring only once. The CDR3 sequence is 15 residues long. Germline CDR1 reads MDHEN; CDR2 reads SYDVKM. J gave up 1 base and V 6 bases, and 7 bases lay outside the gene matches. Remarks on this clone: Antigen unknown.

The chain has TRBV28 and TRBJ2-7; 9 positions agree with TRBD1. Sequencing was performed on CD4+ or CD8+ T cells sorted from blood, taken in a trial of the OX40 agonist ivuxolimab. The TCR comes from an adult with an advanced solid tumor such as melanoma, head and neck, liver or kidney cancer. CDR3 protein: CASRGRQGVSYEQYF. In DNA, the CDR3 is TGTGCCAGCAGGGGGAGACAGGGGGTTTCCTACGAGCAGTACTTC.